This T cell receptor (beta chain) is from a study of blood T cells in healthy people across ages. The study, taken as a whole, reports: A roughly linear age-dependent decrease characterized TCR beta diversity per million T cells. It was held that diversity estimates obtained from one million T cells represented underestimates.

Concerning this clonotype: Its antigen is still unknown.

The V segment lost 7 bases and the J segment 8 bases; nucleotides outside the gene matches: 5. In germline, CDR1 is LGHNT, CDR2 FRNRAP. The CDR3 extends over 13 amino acids. A sample-barcoded 5' primer and a J-beta primer mix were used in a second PCR of about 7 to 12 cycles. Researchers report that each sample yielded at least 2.5 million CDR3-containing paired-end reads. TCRdb recomputed calls from the 5' RACE reads with MiXCR, one row per CDR3 protein. The data contain about 1,400,000 distinct CDR3 sequences, approximately 42% of them seen just once; the ten biggest clones take up under 8%. The material sequenced was blood. The receptor comes from a woman in her late teens or twenties in good health. The chain uses TRBV12-5 and TRBJ2-3; 11 positions agree with TRBD2. The CDR3 DNA sequence: TGTGCTAGTGTCGGACTAGCGGGTCGTACGCAGTATTTT. It translates to CASVGLAGRTQYF.